This record concerns one TCR beta chain sequence. It has no known antigen specificity. The sample originates from a study of T cells expressing NK-cell markers (dated by TCRdb to about 2020). For context, the study as a whole: In sorted CD3+CD56+NKG2C+, CD3+CD56+NKG2C- and CD3+CD56-NKG2C+ T-cell subsets from several donors, TCR beta-chain repertoires were profiled. The study sequenced eight donors, all healthy volunteers chosen at random: three men and five women. Of the eight sequenced donors, seven were found to be HCMV-seropositive and one was found to be HCMV-seronegative. Sequencing of the libraries produced 2 x 150 bp reads on Illumina HiSeq 2000/2500, MiSeq or NextSeq. Here is what the overall study found, with its caveats: In over five donors, the dominant CD3+CD56+NKG2C+ clonotypes were found to rank among the top 10 CD8+ clonotypes and to make up about 1.0-7.0% of CD8+ T cells. Whether the expanded NKG2C-expressing T cell clones were specific for HCMV antigens was left unclear. Those dominant clonotypes were again the most abundant among CD3+CD56-NKG2C+ cells in several donors, at about 25-60.1%.

TCRdb records Illumina HiSeq 2000 as the sequencer. 5'RACE template switching, by which a universal primer site and unique molecular identifiers were added, was used to make TCR beta cDNA libraries. cDNA synthesis was primed from the TCR beta constant segment, followed by two successive PCR amplification steps. Per the authors' processing: MIGEC was used to demultiplex reads and group the reads by UMI, and MiTCR was used to assemble and quantify clonotypes. To exclude erroneous sequences, any TCR cDNA sequence not supported by at least two reads was discarded. The tcR package was used for downstream repertoire analysis, and clonotypes were matched across fractions by CDR3 nucleotide sequence plus V segment. VDJmatch was used to annotate antigen specificity against VDJdb, with one amino acid substitution allowed in CDR3. TCRdb reprocessed the raw reads; every CDR3 protein sequence is a single record, and DNA is not supplied. Here the V and J calls rest on TCRdb's processing, not on the authors' analysis. This sample's records show fewer than 400,000 distinct CDR3 sequences. The ten largest account for roughly 10% of the sample.

According to the germline V gene, CDR1 reads MDHEN and CDR2 reads SYDVKM. Its CDR3 holds 16 amino acids, cysteine through phenylalanine. Only the protein is on record. A commercial ELISA kit detecting HCMV-specific IgG in serum was used to determine HCMV serostatus. Ficoll density gradient centrifugation was used to isolate peripheral blood mononuclear cells from blood. The chain is assembled from TRBV28 and TRBJ2-1; checking the TCRdb D call of TRBD1 is not possible without DNA. The sequenced material came from blood T cells: a sorted CD56 or NKG2C T cell subset, CD4+ or CD8+ T cells, or bulk PBMC T cells (not recorded which). The clonotype originates from a woman aged 50 to 60 in good health. Donor details come from another sample of the same person, matched by shared clones. The CDR3: CASSPGTPSSYNEQFF.